The clone carrying this T cell receptor (beta chain) was seen repeatedly, ten times or more. Germline is not matched at one junction end, which may reflect a read error. This CDR3 spans 14 amino acids. Per germline, CDR1 SGHKS and CDR2 YYEKEE (reference sequence). TCRdb reprocessed the 5' RACE reads via MiXCR and lists one record per CDR3 protein. Counted here are roughly 180,000 distinct CDR3 sequences, about 6.2% occurring once; the ten biggest clones make up less than 3.5%. This entry is derived from a study of T cells after yellow fever vaccination. The TCR originated in a man younger than 35 who received the YFV17D yellow fever vaccine. The sequencing used CD4+ T cells sorted from PBMCs, collected on the day of the first yellow fever vaccination. The rearrangement links TRBV5-5 to TRBJ1-2; D gene unclear. DNA of the CDR3: TGTGCCAGCAGTTTGGGTGCCCGTAACTATGGCTACACCTTC. Protein product: CASSLGARNYGYTF.